These 27 T cell receptor beta chains were sequenced from one sample in a study of cytomegalovirus exposure and HLA in healthy donors. The PCR used 60 Vbeta and 13 Jbeta primers. The method was immunoSEQ multiplex PCR; TCRdb's version includes in-frame clones alone and lacks a portion of them. This listing includes 35,000 to 50,000 clones. The sequenced sample was PBMCs. All receptors derive from a woman under 40 in good health and CMV-seropositive.

The chain is built from TRBV5-1 and TRBJ2-4; no definite D call. The CDR3 is made up of 16 amino acids. Germline loops: CDR1 SGHRS, CDR2 YFSETQ. The ends were cut back, 4 bases at V and 1 base at J, with 15 bases in the middle. The CDR3 DNA follows: TGCGCCAGCAGCCTCGACACTTGGGCGGCCAAAAACATTCAGTACTTC. Protein product: CASSLDTWAAKNIQYF.

The chain employs TRBV27 and TRBJ2-5, with 8 bases matching TRBD2. Germline loops: CDR1 MNHEY, CDR2 SMNVEV (reference sequence). The J segment lost 5 bases and the V segment lost 7 bases, leaving 9 bases of the junction unmatched. The CDR3 is 14 residues long. This CDR3 is CASNRLGGGETQYF. In DNA, the CDR3 is TGTGCCAGCAATCGGCTGGGCGGGGGGGAGACCCAGTACTTC.

Frequency places this clone as medium-sized. The genes are TRBV19 and TRBJ2-6; weak D call: TRBD2 (5 bases). The CDR3 extends over 11 amino acids. Trimming cost V 10 bases and J 8 bases, with 9 bases left between them. Germline lookup yields CDR1 LNHDA and CDR2 SQIVND (reference sequence). The CDR3 sequence: CATSGTNVLTF. CDR3 coding DNA: TGTGCCACCTCGGGGACCAACGTCCTGACTTTC.

The V call is TRBV10-2, the J call TRBJ2-7; TRBD1 aligns across 8 bases. This CDR3 contains 13 residues. The V gene's germline CDR1 is WSHSY and CDR2 SAAADI. CDR3 residues: CASSDSGGRGPSV. For the CDR3, the DNA is TGCGCCAGCAGTGATTCAGGGGGCCGAGGACCGAGCGTC.

The chain has TRBV19 and TRBJ1-2; D unresolved. Trimming pared 6 bases from V and 4 bases from J, leaving 24 bases between. In germline, CDR1 is LNHDA, CDR2 SQIVND (reference sequence). The CDR3 is 17 residues long. The CDR3 reads CASSVTATRPYFYGYTF. CDR3 nucleotide sequence: TGTGCCAGTAGCGTTACAGCGACTAGGCCTTATTTCTATGGCTACACCTTC.

The rearrangement joins TRBV30 to TRBJ2-1; the D is unclear. The CDR3 consists of 11 residues. V shed 4 bases and J shed 6 bases, with 7 bases lying between them. The V gene's germline CDR1 is GTSNPN and CDR2 SVGIG (reference sequence). The DNA of the CDR3 is TGTGCCTGGAACAGTCGCAATGAGCAGTTCTTC. Protein product: CAWNSRNEQFF. Using reference TRBV30 and TRBJ2-1 for the parts outside the CDR3, the full variable domain is SQTIHQWPATLVQPVGSPLSLECTVEGTSNPNLYWYRQAAGRGLQLLFYSVGIGQISSEVPQNLSASRPQDRQFILSSKKLLLSDSGFYLCAWNSRNEQFFGPGTRLTVL.

V and J are TRBV6-1 and TRBJ1-1; D possibly corresponds to TRBD1 (6 bases). The CDR3 has 14 amino acids. V was clipped by 2 bases and J by 11 bases, with 18 bases between them. Germline V gene sequence: CDR1 MNHNS, CDR2 SASEGT. The CDR3 reads CASSEQGSKGRAFF. The CDR3 DNA is TGTGCCAGCAGTGAACAGGGGAGCAAGGGTCGGGCTTTCTTT.

The chain is built from TRBV7-9 and TRBJ2-5, with TRBD1 matching 8 bases. Germline CDR1 SEHNR, CDR2 FQNEAQ (reference sequence). The J segment lost 5 bases and the V segment lost 5 bases, leaving 7 bases of the junction unmatched. The CDR3 runs 14 residues. DNA for the CDR3: TGTGCCAGCAGCACCCAGGGGGCTCTGGAGACCCAGTACTTC. The encoded protein is CASSTQGALETQYF.

The J gene is TRBJ1-1, the V gene TRBV7-9; possibly TRBD1 for D (5 bases). The ends were cut back, 4 bases at V and 5 bases at J, with 11 bases in the middle. The CDR3 is 13 amino acids. Germline assignment: CDR1 SEHNR and CDR2 FQNEAQ (reference sequence). This CDR3 reads CASSWWGGTEAFF. CDR3 DNA: TGTGCCAGCAGCTGGTGGGGGGGAACTGAAGCTTTCTTT.

This chain uses TRBV5-4 with TRBJ2-7; no clear D gene. CDR1 and CDR2 from the germline V gene are SGHNT and YYREEE (reference sequence). V was cut by 4 bases and J by 1 base, with 9 bases left in between. CDR3 size: 13 residues. CDR3 nucleotides: TGTGCCAGCAGCCCCGGAGCGTCCTACGAGCAGTACTTC. Its translation: CASSPGASYEQYF.

The rearrangement links TRBV29-1 to TRBJ2-7, with 8 bases matching TRBD1. CDR1 is SQVTM and CDR2 is ANQGSEA in the germline V gene. The V segment lost 5 bases and the J segment 3 bases; nucleotides outside the gene matches: 9. This CDR3 region has 14 residues. CDR3 nucleotide sequence: TGCAGCGTTCTACTGAGGACAGGGCGCTACGAGCAGTACTTC. Its protein is CSVLLRTGRYEQYF.

This chain links TRBV2 with TRBJ1-2; perhaps TRBD1 as D (5 bases). The germline CDR1 and CDR2 sequences are SNHLY and FYNNEI. There are 14 residues in the CDR3. The V and J ends lost 5 bases and 3 bases respectively, with 13 bases between them. CDR3 nucleotides: TGTGCCAGCAGTTGGGAGGGGTCCGACTATGGCTACACCTTC. This codes for CASSWEGSDYGYTF.

The chain couples TRBV5-1 to TRBJ2-5, with TRBD2 matching over 14 bases. The CDR3 extends over 16 amino acids. Germline V gene lookup returns CDR1 SGHRS and CDR2 YFSETQ. V lost 4 bases and J lost 5; bases outside the gene matches: 7. CDR3 in amino acids: CASSPGLAGGWETQYF. The CDR3 coding sequence is TGCGCCAGCAGCCCCGGACTAGCGGGGGGATGGGAGACCCAGTACTTC.

This chain links TRBV11-2 with TRBJ2-3, with TRBD2 identical over 9 bases. Germline CDR1 and CDR2: SGHAT and FQNNGV. This CDR3 comprises 19 residues. The J segment lost 0 bases and the V segment lost 5 bases, leaving 15 bases of the junction unmatched. In nucleotides, the CDR3 is TGTGCCAGCAGCCCGCGGGGGGGCCCTCACTCGCTAAGCACAGATACGCAGTATTTT. This gives the protein CASSPRGGPHSLSTDTQYF. Combining the CDR3 with reference TRBV11-2 and TRBJ2-3 gives the whole variable domain EAGVAQSPRYKIIEKRQSVAFWCNPISGHATLYWYQQILGQGPKLLIQFQNNGVVDDSQLPKDRFSAERLKGVDSTLKIQPAKLEDSAVYLCASSPRGGPHSLSTDTQYFGPGTRLTVL.

The chain employs TRBV10-1 and TRBJ2-3, with D possibly matching TRBD2 (6 bases). Germline values: CDR1 WNHNN, CDR2 SYGVQD (reference sequence). This CDR3 is 15 amino acids long. Trimming removed 9 bases at V and 3 bases at J, with 19 bases between. The CDR3 DNA follows: TGCGCCAGGGAACCGGGGGAAGAGGGTACAGATACGCAGTATTTT. This codes for CAREPGEEGTDTQYF.

The chain employs TRBV7-2 and TRBJ2-1; 10 nucleotides match TRBD2. This CDR3 has 16 residues. In germline, CDR1 is SGHTA, CDR2 FQGNSA. V trimming: 3 bases; J trimming: 3 bases; junction bases outside the gene matches: 5. CDR3 amino acids: CASSLVAGGNYNEQFF. CDR3 nucleotides: TGTGCCAGCAGCTTGGTAGCGGGGGGCAACTACAATGAGCAGTTCTTC.

The chain joins TRBV7-9 to TRBJ2-7; D unclear. The ends were cut back, 1 base at V and 0 bases at J, with 7 bases in the middle. CDR3 length: 14 residues. In germline, CDR1 is SEHNR, CDR2 FQNEAQ (reference sequence). The CDR3 sequence is CASSLGTVSYEQYF. In nucleotides, the CDR3 is TGTGCCAGCAGCTTAGGCACGGTCTCCTACGAGCAGTACTTC. Looking up the rest from reference TRBV7-9 and TRBJ2-7 gives the full variable domain: DTGVSQNPRHKITKRGQNVTFRCDPISEHNRLYWYRQTLGQGPEFLTYFQNEAQLEKSRLLSDRFSAERPKGSFSTLEIQRTEQGDSAMYLCASSLGTVSYEQYFGPGTRLTVT.

This chain links TRBV6-5 with TRBJ1-2, with 7 bases that match TRBD1. The V gene's germline CDR1 is MNHEY and CDR2 SVGAGI. This CDR3 contains 14 residues. After removal of 10 bases from V and 3 bases from J, the junction contained 11 bases not matched to a gene. CDR3 protein: CATEDGGGYYGYTF. CDR3 coding DNA: TGTGCCACCGAAGACGGAGGGGGCTACTATGGCTACACCTTC.

The chain carries TRBV12-5 and TRBJ1-1; D is undetermined. V lost 2 bases to trimming and J lost 3 bases, with 10 bases between them. This CDR3 comprises 14 residues. Germline V gives CDR1 LGHNT, CDR2 FRNRAP. The CDR3 DNA is TGTGCTAGTGGTTTGTTCCGAGTGGACACTGAAGCTTTCTTT. This gives the protein CASGLFRVDTEAFF.

J is TRBJ2-3 and V is TRBV5-1, with 13 bases fitting TRBD2. Germline CDR1 SGHRS, CDR2 YFSETQ. The CDR3 covers 14 residues. Losses at the gene ends were 7 bases for V and 4 bases for J; bases not matched to a gene: 3. The CDR3 DNA sequence: TGCGCCAGCGCGACTAGCGGGGGGTCAGATACGCAGTATTTT. It translates to CASATSGGSDTQYF.

This chain uses TRBV4-1 with TRBJ2-1; no clear D. The CDR3 is made up of 13 amino acids. Germline V gives CDR1 MGHRA, CDR2 YSYEKL. V lost 5 bases and J 2 bases, leaving 7 bases between the germline ends. Written as DNA, the CDR3 is TGCGCCAGCAGCTATATCCCCTACAATGAGCAGTTCTTC. This codes for CASSYIPYNEQFF.

CDR3 sequence: CASSLGLVRETQYF. As DNA, the CDR3 is TGTGCCAGCAGCTTGGGTTTAGTCAGGGAGACCCAGTACTTC. V is TRBV5-6 and J is TRBJ2-5; D gene ambiguous. CDR3 size: 14 residues. Trimming took 0 bases from V and 5 from J, leaving 11 bases between them. CDR1 is SGHDT, CDR2 YYEEEE, per germline.

The chain employs TRBV27 and TRBJ1-5, with TRBD1 identical over 11 bases. The length of the CDR3 is 15 residues. V lost 8 bases, J lost 11 bases, and 14 bases stayed unmatched. Germline-derived CDR1 and CDR2 are MNHEY and SMNVEV (reference sequence). The CDR3 is CASRRRDRGVSTQHF. The CDR3 coding sequence is TGTGCCAGCCGCCGACGGGACAGGGGGGTTTCAACCCAGCATTTT.

The V and J genes are TRBV4-2 and TRBJ2-1; 9 bases are a match to TRBD2. The CDR3 runs 16 residues. J lost 9 bases, V lost 1 base, and 10 bases had no gene match. The germline CDR1 and CDR2 sequences are LGHNA and YNFKEQ. CDR3 in amino acids: CASSQGLRGGRIEQFF. For the CDR3, the DNA is TGTGCCAGCAGCCAAGGGTTGCGGGGGGGCCGTATTGAGCAGTTCTTC.

The J gene is TRBJ2-3, the V gene TRBV28, with D perhaps matching TRBD2 (6 bases). Germline CDR1 is MDHEN and CDR2 is SYDVKM. The V end was cut by 4 bases, the J end by 5 bases, with 16 bases between. This CDR3 has 15 amino acids. The CDR3, as DNA: TGTGCCAGCAGTTCCCCGGGGGAAGGAAAAGATACGCAGTATTTT. Translated: CASSSPGEGKDTQYF. Using reference TRBV28 and TRBJ2-3 for the parts outside the CDR3, the full variable domain is DVKVTQSSRYLVKRTGEKVFLECVQDMDHENMFWYRQDPGLGLRLIYFSYDVKMKEKGDIPEGYSVSREKKERFSLILESASTNQTSMYLCASSSPGEGKDTQYFGPGTRLTVL.

The chain joins TRBV7-2 to TRBJ1-5; 8 nucleotides agree with TRBD1. V dropped 4 bases and J dropped 1; count of bases not matched to a gene: 3. The CDR3 runs 15 residues. CDR1 is SGHTA, CDR2 FQGNSA, per germline. Written as DNA, the CDR3 is TGTGCCAGCAGCTACCGGACAGGGAGCAATCAGCCCCAGCATTTT. Translation gives CASSYRTGSNQPQHF.

The chain links TRBV5-4 to TRBJ2-7; D is undetermined. CDR3 size: 14 residues. Trimming removed 2 bases at V and 4 bases at J, with 13 bases between. The germline V gene encodes CDR1 SGHNT and CDR2 YYREEE (reference sequence). In DNA form, the CDR3 reads TGTGCCAGCAGCTTCCTGGGCTCGGTGTACGAGCAGTACTTC. It translates to CASSFLGSVYEQYF.